A selection of T cell receptor beta chains follows, all from one sample in a study of human T cells and chemical hapten exposure. Each CDR3 protein is one row after TCRdb ran MiXCR on the RACE reads. Of 150,000 to 200,000 distinct CDR3 sequences listed, about 30% are singletons. The input for sequencing was whole blood, taken in connection with sensitization to the hapten diphenylcyclopropenone (DPC). Receptor source: a woman between 18 and 29 years old with alopecia areata. Some clones in this sample may be carry-over from other donors' samples. Each CDR3 is given with its conserved first and last residue. D genes are given only for firm matches. Clone size is shown for a subset of rows, as once, few, many or a class of expanded clone.

D: .
size: few
J: TRBJ1-3
V: TRBV2
CDR3: CASTGTGNTIYF
DNA: TGTGCCAGCACGGGTACTGGAAACACCATATATTTT

D: .
size: .
J: TRBJ1-1
V: TRBV12-3/TRBV12-4
CDR3: CASSLGTGPPAFF
DNA: TGTGCCAGCAGTTTAGGTACAGGGCCGCCCGCTTTCTTT

D: .
size: .
J: TRBJ1-3
V: TRBV20-1
CDR3: CSAQDSNSGNTIYF
DNA: TGCAGTGCACAGGACAGCAACTCTGGAAACACCATATATTTT

D: .
size: .
J: TRBJ1-1
V: TRBV4-3
CDR3: CASSQKDTPNTEAFF
DNA: TGCGCCAGCAGCCAGAAGGACACCCCGAACACTGAAGCTTTCTTT

D: .
size: .
J: TRBJ1-4
V: TRBV5-1
CDR3: CASSLIEKLFF
DNA: TGCGCCAGCAGCTTGATTGAAAAACTGTTTTTT

D: .
size: few
J: TRBJ2-3
V: TRBV13
CDR3: CASSFGARRTDTQYF
DNA: TGTGCCAGCAGCTTTGGGGCGCGGCGTACAGATACGCAGTATTTT

D: .
size: .
J: TRBJ2-7
V: TRBV4-3
CDR3: CASSQVGGSYEQYF
DNA: TGCGCCAGCAGCCAAGTTGGCGGGTCCTACGAGCAGTACTTC

D: .
size: many
J: TRBJ2-2
V: TRBV6-4
CDR3: CASSERQPGELFF
DNA: TGTGCCAGCAGTGAGCGTCAACCCGGGGAGCTGTTTTTT

D: TRBD2
size: few
J: TRBJ2-1
V: TRBV29-1
CDR3: CSVEFLAGDNEQFF
DNA: TGCAGCGTTGAGTTCCTAGCGGGAGACAATGAGCAGTTCTTC

D: TRBD1
size: .
J: TRBJ1-4
V: TRBV18
CDR3: CASSPGTATNEKLFF
DNA: TGTGCCAGCTCACCCGGGACAGCTACTAATGAAAAACTGTTTTTT

D: TRBD2
size: .
J: TRBJ2-3
V: TRBV24-1
CDR3: CATGTSGGTDTQYF
DNA: TGTGCCACCGGTACTAGCGGGGGGACAGATACGCAGTATTTT

D: .
size: .
J: TRBJ2-1
V: TRBV5-4
CDR3: CASSLGQGGYNEQFF
DNA: TGTGCCAGCAGCTTGGGGCAGGGAGGTTACAATGAGCAGTTCTTC

D: .
size: few
J: TRBJ1-5
V: TRBV29-1
CDR3: CSVSTGSQPQHF
DNA: TGCAGCGTTTCTACCGGGAGTCAGCCCCAGCATTTT